The present entry profiles one T cell receptor beta chain with its context. This receptor's antigen is unknown. No much larger clone is present one base from it, and per-base qualities are unavailable. This specimen belongs to a study of blood T cell repertoires in COVID-19 (dated by TCRdb to the early 2020s). Regarding the complete study: Samples from collaborators originated in the United States, Italy and Spain and spanned both the acute and convalescent phases of COVID-19. The material from the prospective study consisted of cDNA or gDNA derived from T cells, B-cell-depleted T cells, or PBMCs. The dataset comprised deeply sampled blood TCRbeta repertoires from subjects exposed to, actively infected with, or recovered from COVID-19. The repertoires were released in a freely available public database intended as a resource for research on the immune response to SARS-CoV-2. Samples were obtained from the ongoing ImmuneRACE study (first 160 participants) and from over 1,000 subjects provided by 6 global collaborators. The sample metadata nearly always contained a de-identified subject ID, COVID-19 status, age in years and sex. Where HLA class I and class II types were available, the types were taken from metadata supplied by the sample provider, not from assay-based typing.

What the work shows at the level of the full study, not this receptor alone: Clinical and demographic metadata were provided uncurated, with the amount varying by source and participant.

Each collaborating institution followed its own protocols to collect whole blood in K2EDTA tubes. Collaborator samples were shipped for TCRbeta analysis as frozen whole blood, isolated PBMCs, or DNA extracted from either sample type. TCRbeta CDR3 regions were amplified from genomic DNA by means of the immunoSEQ Assay, a bias-controlled multiplex PCR. For the original study's pipeline: Nucleated cell counts per sample were estimated from amplification of reference gene primers within the assay. To quantify the absolute abundance of each unique TCRbeta CDR3 rearrangement, sequence reads were collapsed and filtered. For each sample, productive Simpson clonality was calculated by taking the square root of Simpson's diversity index across productive rearrangements. Sourced from immuneACCESS, this table was stored by TCRdb with only in-frame sequences that have V and J called. A share of the clones is absent; for the studies checked, an unresolved V gene accounts for under half, and the remainder has no known explanation. That table is the source of V, J and clone size, and D and trimming were worked out from the DNA. In this sample the table shows around 90,000 clones, approximately 86% of which occur a single time. The ten largest make up around 11% of the sample.

This TCR derives from a woman aged 70-85 years with active or convalescent COVID-19. Sample: peripheral blood.

The nucleotide sequence reads as follows: TGTGCCAGCAGCCTCTCTGAGCTGTTGCAAGAGACCCAGTACTTC. Its protein is CASSLSELLQETQYF. The rearrangement combines TRBV7-9 with TRBJ2-5; no D gene can be assigned with confidence. Based on the germline V gene (reference sequence), the CDR1 and CDR2 sequences are SEHNR and FQNEAQ. The germline ends are 15 bases apart after V is trimmed by 5 bases and J by 2 bases. The CDR3, from cysteine to phenylalanine, totals 15 residues. Here the CDR3 DNA is all that survives: 45 bases in frame from base 1.